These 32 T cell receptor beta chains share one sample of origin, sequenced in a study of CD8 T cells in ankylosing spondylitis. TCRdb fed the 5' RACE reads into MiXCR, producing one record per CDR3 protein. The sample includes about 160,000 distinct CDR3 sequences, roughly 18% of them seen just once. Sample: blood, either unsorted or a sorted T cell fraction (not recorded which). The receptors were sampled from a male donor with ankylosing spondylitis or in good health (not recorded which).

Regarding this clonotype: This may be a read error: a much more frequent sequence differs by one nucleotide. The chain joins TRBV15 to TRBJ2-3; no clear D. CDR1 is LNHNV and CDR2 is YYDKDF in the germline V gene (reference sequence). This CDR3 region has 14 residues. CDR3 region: CVTSRDISTDTQYF. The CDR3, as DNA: TGTGTCACCAGCAGAGACATAAGCACAGATACGCAGTATTTT.

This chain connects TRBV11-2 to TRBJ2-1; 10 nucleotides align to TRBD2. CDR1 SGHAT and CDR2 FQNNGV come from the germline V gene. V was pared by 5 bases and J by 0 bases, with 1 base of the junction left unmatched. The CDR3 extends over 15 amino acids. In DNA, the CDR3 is TGTGCCAGCAGCGGACTAGCGGTCTCCTACAATGAGCAGTTCTTC. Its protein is CASSGLAVSYNEQFF.

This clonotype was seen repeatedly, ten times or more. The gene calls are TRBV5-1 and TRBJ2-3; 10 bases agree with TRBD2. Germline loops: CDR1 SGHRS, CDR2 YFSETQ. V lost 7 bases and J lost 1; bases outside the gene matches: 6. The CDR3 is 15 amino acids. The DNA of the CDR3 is TGCGCCAGCGCCAGCGGGAGGGCCGGCACAGATACGCAGTATTTT. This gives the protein CASASGRAGTDTQYF.

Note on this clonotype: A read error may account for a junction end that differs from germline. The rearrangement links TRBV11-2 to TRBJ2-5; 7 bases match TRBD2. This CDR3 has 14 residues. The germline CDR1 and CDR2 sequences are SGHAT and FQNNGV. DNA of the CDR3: TGTGCCAGCAACTTACAAGCGGGGCAAGAGACCCAGTACTTC. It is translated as CASNLQAGQETQYF.

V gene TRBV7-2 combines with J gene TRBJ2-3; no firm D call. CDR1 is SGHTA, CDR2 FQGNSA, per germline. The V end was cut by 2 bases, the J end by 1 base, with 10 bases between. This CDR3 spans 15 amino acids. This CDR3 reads CASSLMPLGTDTQYF. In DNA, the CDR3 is TGTGCCAGCAGCTTAATGCCCCTAGGCACAGATACGCAGTATTTT.

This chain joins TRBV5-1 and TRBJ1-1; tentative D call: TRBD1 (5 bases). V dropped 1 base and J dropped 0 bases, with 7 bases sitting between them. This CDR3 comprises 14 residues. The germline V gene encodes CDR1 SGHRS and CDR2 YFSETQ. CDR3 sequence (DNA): TGCGCCAGCAGCTTGCCAGGGATGAACACTGAAGCTTTCTTT. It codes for CASSLPGMNTEAFF.

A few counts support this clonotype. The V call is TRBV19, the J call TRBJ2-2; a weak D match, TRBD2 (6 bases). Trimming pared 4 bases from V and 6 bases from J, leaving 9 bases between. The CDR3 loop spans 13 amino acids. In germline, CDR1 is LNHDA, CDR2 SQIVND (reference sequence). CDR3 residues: CASSTQRAGELFF. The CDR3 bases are TGTGCCAGTAGTACACAGCGGGCCGGGGAGCTGTTTTTT.

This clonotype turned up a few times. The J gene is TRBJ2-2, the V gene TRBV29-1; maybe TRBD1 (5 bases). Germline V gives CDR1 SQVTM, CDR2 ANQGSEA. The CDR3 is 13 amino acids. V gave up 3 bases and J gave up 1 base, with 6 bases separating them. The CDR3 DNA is TGCAGCGTTGAGGGGCAGAACACCGGGGAGCTGTTTTTT. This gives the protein CSVEGQNTGELFF.

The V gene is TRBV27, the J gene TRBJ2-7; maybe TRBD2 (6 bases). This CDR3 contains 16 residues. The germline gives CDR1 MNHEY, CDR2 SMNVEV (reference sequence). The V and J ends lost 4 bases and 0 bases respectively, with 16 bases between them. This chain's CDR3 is CASSSGYGRFSYEQYF. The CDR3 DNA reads TGTGCCAGCAGTTCCGGATATGGGAGGTTCTCCTACGAGCAGTACTTC.

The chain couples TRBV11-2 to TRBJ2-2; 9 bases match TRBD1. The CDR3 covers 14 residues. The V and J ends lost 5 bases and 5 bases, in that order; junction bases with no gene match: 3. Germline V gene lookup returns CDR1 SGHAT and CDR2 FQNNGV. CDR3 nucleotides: TGTGCCAGCAGCCGGACAGGGGTGACCGGGGAGCTGTTTTTT. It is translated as CASSRTGVTGELFF.

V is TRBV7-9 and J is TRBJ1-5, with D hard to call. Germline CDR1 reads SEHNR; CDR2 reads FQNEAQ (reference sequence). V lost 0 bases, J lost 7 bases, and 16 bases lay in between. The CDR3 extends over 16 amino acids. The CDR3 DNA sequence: TGTGCCAGCAGCTTAGCGATTGGCACGATCGGACAGCCCCAGCATTTT. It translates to CASSLAIGTIGQPQHF.

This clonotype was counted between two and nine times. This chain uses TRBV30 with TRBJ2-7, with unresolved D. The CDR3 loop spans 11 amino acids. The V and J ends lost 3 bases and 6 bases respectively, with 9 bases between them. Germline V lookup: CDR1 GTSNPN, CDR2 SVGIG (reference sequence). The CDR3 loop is CAWSATSEQYF. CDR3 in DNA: TGTGCCTGGAGCGCCACCAGCGAGCAGTACTTC.

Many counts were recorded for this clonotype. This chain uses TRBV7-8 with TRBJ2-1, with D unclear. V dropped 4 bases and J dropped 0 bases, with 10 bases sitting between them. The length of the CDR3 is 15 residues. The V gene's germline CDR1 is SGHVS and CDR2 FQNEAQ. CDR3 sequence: CASSSRPLSYNEQFF. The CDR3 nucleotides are TGTGCCAGCAGCTCCAGACCCCTCTCCTACAATGAGCAGTTCTTC. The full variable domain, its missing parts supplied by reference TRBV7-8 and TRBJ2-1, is GAGVSQSPRYKVAKRGQDVALRCDPISGHVSLFWYQQALGQGPEFLTYFQNEAQLDKSGLPSDRFFAERPEGSVSTLKIQRTQQEDSAVYLCASSSRPLSYNEQFFGPGTRLTVL.

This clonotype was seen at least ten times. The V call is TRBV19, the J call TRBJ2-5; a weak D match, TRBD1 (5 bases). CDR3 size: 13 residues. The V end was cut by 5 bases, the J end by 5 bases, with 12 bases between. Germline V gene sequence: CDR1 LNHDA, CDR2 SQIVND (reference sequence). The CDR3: CASSRSAGETQYF. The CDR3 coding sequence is TGTGCCAGTAGTCGAAGCGCAGGGGAGACCCAGTACTTC.

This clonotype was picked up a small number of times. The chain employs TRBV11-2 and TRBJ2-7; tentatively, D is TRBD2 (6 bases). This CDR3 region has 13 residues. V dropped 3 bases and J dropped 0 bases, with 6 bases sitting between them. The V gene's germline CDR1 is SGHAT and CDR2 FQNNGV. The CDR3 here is CASSFGGSYEQYF. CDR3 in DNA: TGTGCCAGCAGCTTCGGGGGCTCCTACGAGCAGTACTTC.

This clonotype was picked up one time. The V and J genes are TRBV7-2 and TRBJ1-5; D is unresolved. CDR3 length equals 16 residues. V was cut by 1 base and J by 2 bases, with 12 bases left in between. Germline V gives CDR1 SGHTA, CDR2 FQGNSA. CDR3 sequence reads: CASSLEFGLGNQPQHF. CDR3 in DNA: TGTGCCAGCAGCTTAGAATTCGGGTTAGGCAATCAGCCCCAGCATTTT.

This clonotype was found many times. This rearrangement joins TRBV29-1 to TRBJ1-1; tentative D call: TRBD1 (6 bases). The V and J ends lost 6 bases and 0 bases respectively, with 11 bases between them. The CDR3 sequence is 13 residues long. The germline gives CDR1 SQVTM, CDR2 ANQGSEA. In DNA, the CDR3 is TGCAGCGTGTTAACAGGGTTGAACACTGAAGCTTTCTTT. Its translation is CSVLTGLNTEAFF.

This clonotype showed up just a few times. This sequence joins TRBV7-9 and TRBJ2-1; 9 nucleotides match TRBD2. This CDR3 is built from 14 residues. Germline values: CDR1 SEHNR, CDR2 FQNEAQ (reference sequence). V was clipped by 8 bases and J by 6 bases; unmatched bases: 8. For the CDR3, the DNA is TGTGCCAGCCGGGCTAGCGGGAATTCCAATGAGCAGTTCTTC. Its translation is CASRASGNSNEQFF.

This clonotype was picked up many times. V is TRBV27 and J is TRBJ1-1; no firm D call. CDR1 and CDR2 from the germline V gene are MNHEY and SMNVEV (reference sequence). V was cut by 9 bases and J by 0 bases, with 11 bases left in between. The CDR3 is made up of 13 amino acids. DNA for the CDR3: TGTGCCAGTAGCGAACGGTTGAACACTGAAGCTTTCTTT. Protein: CASSERLNTEAFF.

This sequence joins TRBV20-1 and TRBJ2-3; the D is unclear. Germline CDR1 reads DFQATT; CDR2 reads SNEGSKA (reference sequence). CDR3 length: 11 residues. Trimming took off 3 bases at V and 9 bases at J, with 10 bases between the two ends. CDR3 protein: CSASEDGTQYF. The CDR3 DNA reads TGCAGTGCTAGTGAGGATGGCACGCAGTATTTT.

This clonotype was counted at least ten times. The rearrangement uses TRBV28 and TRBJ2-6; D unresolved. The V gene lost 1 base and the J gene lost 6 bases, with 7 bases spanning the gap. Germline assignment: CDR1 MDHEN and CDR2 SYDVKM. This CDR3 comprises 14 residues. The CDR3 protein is CASSLSPEANVLTF. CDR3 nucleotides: TGTGCCAGCAGTTTATCCCCTGAGGCCAACGTCCTGACTTTC.

The CDR3 reads CASSLMSGGEKLFF. The CDR3 DNA follows: TGTGCCAGCAGTTTAATGTCAGGGGGTGAAAAACTGTTTTTT. The chain carries TRBV27 and TRBJ1-4; 7 bases fit TRBD1. CDR1 MNHEY and CDR2 SMNVEV come from the germline V gene (reference sequence). The V gene end was trimmed by 2 bases and the J gene end by 7 bases; junction bases not matched to a gene: 4. CDR3 length: 14 residues.

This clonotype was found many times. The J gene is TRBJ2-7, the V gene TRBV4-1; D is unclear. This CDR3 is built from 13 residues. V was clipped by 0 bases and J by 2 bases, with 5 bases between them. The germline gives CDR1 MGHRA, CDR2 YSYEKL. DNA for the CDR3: TGCGCCAGCAGCCAAGATGGCCCCTACGAGCAGTACTTC. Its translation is CASSQDGPYEQYF.

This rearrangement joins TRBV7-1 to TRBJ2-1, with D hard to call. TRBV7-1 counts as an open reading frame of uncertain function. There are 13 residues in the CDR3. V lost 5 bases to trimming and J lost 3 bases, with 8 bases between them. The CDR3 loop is CASSARNYNEQFF. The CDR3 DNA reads TGTGCCAGCAGCGCTAGAAACTACAATGAGCAGTTCTTC.

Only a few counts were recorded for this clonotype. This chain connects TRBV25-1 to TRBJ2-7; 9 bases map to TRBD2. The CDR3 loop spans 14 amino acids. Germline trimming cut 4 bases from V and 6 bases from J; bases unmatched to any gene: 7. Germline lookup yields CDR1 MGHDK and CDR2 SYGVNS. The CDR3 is CASSGNSGRSEQYF. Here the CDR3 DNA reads TGTGCCAGCAGTGGTAATAGCGGGAGATCCGAGCAGTACTTC.

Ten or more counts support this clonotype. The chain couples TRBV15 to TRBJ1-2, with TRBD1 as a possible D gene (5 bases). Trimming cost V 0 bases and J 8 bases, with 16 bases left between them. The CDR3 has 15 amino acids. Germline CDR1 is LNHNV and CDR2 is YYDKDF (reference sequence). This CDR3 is CATSREVGGGWGYTF. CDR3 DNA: TGTGCCACCAGCAGAGAAGTCGGTGGGGGATGGGGCTACACCTTC.

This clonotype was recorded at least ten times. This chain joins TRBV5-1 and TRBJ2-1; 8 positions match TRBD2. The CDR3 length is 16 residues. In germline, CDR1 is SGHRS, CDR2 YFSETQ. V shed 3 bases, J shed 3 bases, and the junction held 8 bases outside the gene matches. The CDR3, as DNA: TGCGCCAGCAGCTCCGGGAGCGGGAGTCTCTACAATGAGCAGTTCTTC. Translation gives CASSSGSGSLYNEQFF.

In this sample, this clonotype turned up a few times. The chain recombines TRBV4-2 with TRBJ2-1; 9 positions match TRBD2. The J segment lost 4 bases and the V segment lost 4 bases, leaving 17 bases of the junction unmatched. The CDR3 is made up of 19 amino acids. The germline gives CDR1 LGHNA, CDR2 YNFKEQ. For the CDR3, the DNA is TGTGCCAGCAGCCCGTCCCCGTCTGCGGGAGGGCCTAGGTACAATGAGCAGTTCTTC. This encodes CASSPSPSAGGPRYNEQFF.

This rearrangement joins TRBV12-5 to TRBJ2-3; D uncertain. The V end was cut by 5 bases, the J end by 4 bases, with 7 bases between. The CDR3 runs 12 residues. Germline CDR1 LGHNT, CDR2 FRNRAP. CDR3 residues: CASGPRSDTQYF. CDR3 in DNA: TGTGCTAGTGGTCCCCGTTCAGATACGCAGTATTTT.

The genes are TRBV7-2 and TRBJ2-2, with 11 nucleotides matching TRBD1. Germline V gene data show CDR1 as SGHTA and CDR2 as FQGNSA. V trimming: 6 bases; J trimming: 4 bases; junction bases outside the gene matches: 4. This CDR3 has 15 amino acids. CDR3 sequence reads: CASSRTGGFTGELFF. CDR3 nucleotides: TGTGCCAGCAGTCGGACAGGGGGCTTCACCGGGGAGCTGTTTTTT. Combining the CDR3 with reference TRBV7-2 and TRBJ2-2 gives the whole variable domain GAGVSQSPSNKVTEKGKDVELRCDPISGHTALYWYRQSLGQGLEFLIYFQGNSAPDKSGLPSDRFSAERTGGSVSTLTIQRTQQEDSAVYLCASSRTGGFTGELFFGEGSRLTVL.

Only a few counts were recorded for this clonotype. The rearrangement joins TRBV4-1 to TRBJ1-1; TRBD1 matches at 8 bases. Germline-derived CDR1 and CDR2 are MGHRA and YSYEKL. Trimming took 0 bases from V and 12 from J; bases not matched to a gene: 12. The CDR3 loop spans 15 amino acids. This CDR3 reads CASSQDRWTGMESFF. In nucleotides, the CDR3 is TGCGCCAGCAGCCAAGATCGTTGGACAGGGATGGAATCTTTCTTT.

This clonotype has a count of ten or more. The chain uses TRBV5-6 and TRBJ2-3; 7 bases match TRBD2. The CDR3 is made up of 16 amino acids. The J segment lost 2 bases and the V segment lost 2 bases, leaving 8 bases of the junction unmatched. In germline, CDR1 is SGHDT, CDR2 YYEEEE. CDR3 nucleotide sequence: TGTGCCAGCAGCTTAAACCGGGAGGCCTTCACAGATACGCAGTATTTT. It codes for CASSLNREAFTDTQYF. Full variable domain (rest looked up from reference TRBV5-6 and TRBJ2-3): DAGVTQSPTHLIKTRGQQVTLRCSPKSGHDTVSWYQQALGQGPQFIFQYYEEEERQRGNFPDRFSGHQFPNYSSELNVNALLLGDSALYLCASSLNREAFTDTQYFGPGTRLTVL.